One and the same sample provided the 27 T cell receptor beta chains below, sequenced in a study of spatial heterogeneity in lung cancer (dated by TCRdb to about 2019). The study at large found these results: The tumor nonsynonymous mutation count correlated with the number of expanded alpha and beta TCRs within the tumor.

According to the study, the label for this sample's time point signals: sample taken at primary tumor resection. These receptors have no identified antigens. Library preparation employed 5' RACE. Reads for this sample came from a NextSeq 500. TCRdb reran the public reads through fastp at Q25 and MiXCR, keeping productive beta chains. Entries are consolidated by CDR3 protein sequence, retaining the most common genes and DNA. Across this sample there are about 9,300 distinct CDR3 sequences, with about 6.7% seen only once. Jointly, the top ten make up around 27% of the sample. The specimen comprised lung tumor tissue, sampled at surgery. Receptors were obtained from a male donor with early-stage non-small cell lung cancer.

This clonotype was seen only a few times. This sequence joins TRBV5-4 and TRBJ2-1; 7 bases map to TRBD2. CDR1 and CDR2 (germline): SGHNT, YYREEE (reference sequence). V gave up 4 bases and J gave up 7 bases; unmatched junction bases: 5. The CDR3 has 13 residues. DNA for the CDR3: TGTGCCAGCAGCCCCCCGCGGGGGAATGAGCAGTTCTTC. Protein: CASSPPRGNEQFF.

Only a few counts were recorded for this clonotype. The V call is TRBV4-1, the J call TRBJ2-1, with 7 bases identical to TRBD2. The CDR3 consists of 18 residues. V shed 2 bases, J shed 2 bases, and the junction held 12 bases outside the gene matches. Germline V gives CDR1 MGHRA, CDR2 YSYEKL. In DNA form, the CDR3 reads TGCGCCAGCAGCCAACCCCCCGACGGGAGGATCACCTACAATGAGCAGTTCTTC. Translated, it gives CASSQPPDGRITYNEQFF.

For the CDR3, the DNA is TGTGCCAGCAGTGGGACGGACCAAGAGACCCAGTACTTC. Translation gives CASSGTDQETQYF. The chain couples TRBV6-1 to TRBJ2-5; D ambiguous. Germline V gene sequence: CDR1 MNHNS, CDR2 SASEGT. V lost 4 bases, J lost 0 bases, and 6 bases lay in between. The CDR3 sequence is 13 residues long.

This clonotype ranks as medium-sized (0.01 to 0.1%). This chain uses TRBV20-1 with TRBJ1-1; D ambiguous. The CDR3 runs to 12 residues. V was pared by 6 bases and J by 3 bases, with 11 bases between. Germline lookup yields CDR1 DFQATT and CDR2 SNEGSKA (reference sequence). Here the CDR3 DNA reads TGCAGTGCCCAACAAGATCACACTGAAGCTTTCTTT. Translation gives CSAQQDHTEAFF.

This clonotype was counted only a few times. J is TRBJ2-2 and V is TRBV10-1, with D maybe TRBD1 (6 bases). V was clipped by 7 bases and J by 8 bases, with 14 bases between them. The germline gives CDR1 WNHNN, CDR2 SYGVQD (reference sequence). The CDR3 length is 13 residues. The CDR3 here is CASMKQGSGELFF. Here the CDR3 DNA reads TGCGCCAGCATGAAACAGGGTTCGGGGGAGCTGTTTTTT.

This clonotype occurred many times. The genes are TRBV11-2 and TRBJ2-3, with 10 bases identical to TRBD1. This CDR3 spans 18 amino acids. V was pared by 6 bases and J by 0 bases, with 12 bases of the junction left unmatched. CDR1 is SGHAT and CDR2 is FQNNGV in the germline V gene. The CDR3 DNA reads as TGTGCCAGCAGGCCCGTTCGTTGGGACAGGGGAAGCACAGATACGCAGTATTTT. Protein sequence: CASRPVRWDRGSTDTQYF.

This clonotype was seen at least ten times. CDR3 coding DNA: TGCGCCAGCAGCTTGGATACAGCGGGAACCACAGATACGCAGTATTTT. Protein: CASSLDTAGTTDTQYF. The V gene is TRBV5-1, the J gene TRBJ2-3; 7 bases agree with TRBD2. The trim removed 0 bases at V and 2 bases at J, leaving 6 bases unmatched. CDR1 SGHRS and CDR2 YFSETQ come from the germline V gene. The CDR3 length is 16 residues.

This clonotype was seen a few times. The chain uses TRBV4-3 and TRBJ2-3; D remains ambiguous. Germline CDR1 reads LGHNA; CDR2 reads YSLEER. CDR3 length: 13 amino acids. The V gene lost 5 bases and the J gene lost 6 bases, with 12 bases spanning the gap. CDR3 in amino acids: CASSWTLGDTQYF. CDR3 coding DNA: TGCGCCAGCAGCTGGACCCTTGGGGATACGCAGTATTTT.

This clonotype was counted at least ten times. CDR3 sequence reads: CAIGTGAKETQYF. In DNA, the CDR3 is TGTGCCATCGGGACAGGGGCCAAAGAGACCCAGTACTTC. The chain recombines TRBV10-3 with TRBJ2-5; the match to TRBD1 covers 10 bases. After removal of 8 bases from V and 3 bases from J, the junction contained 3 bases not matched to a gene. The CDR3 contains 13 residues. CDR1 ENHRY and CDR2 SYGVKD come from the germline V gene.

This clonotype has a count of ten or more. This chain's CDR3 is CASSLAGQGTDTQYF. CDR3 nucleotide sequence: TGTGCCAGCAGCTTAGCTGGACAGGGGACAGATACGCAGTATTTT. The chain combines TRBV7-9 with TRBJ2-3; 9 bases are shared with TRBD1. J gave up 3 bases and V 0 bases, and 1 base lay outside the gene matches. CDR1 and CDR2 from the germline V gene are SEHNR and FQNEAQ (reference sequence). The length of the CDR3 is 15 residues.

By frequency in the sample, this clonotype is medium-sized (0.01 to 0.1%). This chain uses TRBV30 with TRBJ2-3; 10 nucleotides agree with TRBD2. Germline V gives CDR1 GTSNPN, CDR2 SVGIG (reference sequence). This CDR3 is built from 15 residues. Germline trimming cut 0 bases from V and 4 bases from J; bases unmatched to any gene: 4. CDR3 DNA: TGTGCCTGGAGTGTCGGAGCGGGGGGGGCAGATACGCAGTATTTT. It is translated as CAWSVGAGGADTQYF.

This clonotype has a count of ten or more. The rearrangement uses TRBV7-2 and TRBJ2-6; D call uncertain. The CDR3 extends over 15 amino acids. Trimming left V 0 bases short and J 2 bases short, with 5 bases between. Germline values: CDR1 SGHTA, CDR2 FQGNSA. The CDR3 DNA reads as TGTGCCAGCAGCTTAGCGGGTCCTGGGGCCAACGTCCTGACTTTC. Protein sequence: CASSLAGPGANVLTF.

This clonotype is large (0.1 to 1%). The gene calls are TRBV4-3 and TRBJ1-1, with D possibly being TRBD1 (5 bases). V lost 1 base, J lost 7 bases, and 16 bases lay in between. Germline V gene sequence: CDR1 LGHNA, CDR2 YSLEER. The CDR3 runs to 15 residues. The CDR3 spells CASSQGRGSGFEAFF. The CDR3 DNA reads as TGCGCCAGCAGCCAAGGAAGGGGCAGCGGGTTTGAAGCTTTCTTT.

The V call is TRBV9, the J call TRBJ2-7; the match to TRBD1 covers 7 bases. This CDR3 region has 14 residues. The V and J ends lost 4 bases and 2 bases, in that order; junction bases with no gene match: 6. Per germline, CDR1 SGDLS and CDR2 YYNGEE. The CDR3 loop reads CASSLRDRAYEQYF. CDR3 coding DNA: TGTGCCAGCAGCCTCCGGGACAGAGCCTACGAGCAGTACTTC. Together with reference TRBV9 and TRBJ2-7, the CDR3 gives the full variable domain: DSGVTQTPKHLITATGQRVTLRCSPRSGDLSVYWYQQSLDQGLQFLIQYYNGEERAKGNILERFSAQQFPDLHSELNLSSLELGDSALYFCASSLRDRAYEQYFGPGTRLTVT.

CDR3 nucleotides: TGTGCCAGCAGTCCAGGCCAAGAGACCCAGTACTTC. This translates into CASSPGQETQYF. V is TRBV6-2 or TRBV6-3 and J is TRBJ2-5, with unresolved D. V was clipped by 5 bases and J by 1 base, with 5 bases between them. The V gene's germline CDR1 is MNHEY and CDR2 SVGEGT. This CDR3 has 12 residues.

The V gene is TRBV20-1, the J gene TRBJ1-4, with a tentative D call TRBD1 (6 bases). The CDR3 is made up of 12 amino acids. Germline V gene sequence: CDR1 DFQATT, CDR2 SNEGSKA (reference sequence). V was clipped by 6 bases and J by 7 bases, with 12 bases between them. CDR3 coding DNA: TGCAGTGCCCAGGGGAGGGGTGAAAAACTGTTTTTT. It specifies CSAQGRGEKLFF.

Many counts were recorded for this clonotype. The rearrangement uses TRBV3-1 and TRBJ2-5; tentative D call: TRBD2 (6 bases). Germline loops: CDR1 LGHDT, CDR2 YNNKEL (reference sequence). The germline V and J ends were trimmed by 4 bases and 1 base, with 7 bases remaining between them. The CDR3 runs to 13 residues. The CDR3 coding sequence is TGTGCCAGCAGCCGGGGACTCCAAGAGACCCAGTACTTC. This encodes CASSRGLQETQYF.

This clonotype has a count of ten or more. The chain uses TRBV19 and TRBJ1-6; TRBD1 aligns across 9 bases. The CDR3 runs to 17 residues. Per the germline V gene, CDR1 is LNHDA and CDR2 is SQIVND (reference sequence). V was pared by 1 base and J by 9 bases, with 10 bases of the junction left unmatched. CDR3 residues: CASSIGPTGTGLSPLHF. CDR3 DNA: TGTGCCAGTAGTATAGGTCCGACCGGGACAGGGCTTTCACCCCTCCACTTT.

CDR3 nucleotide sequence: TGTGCCAGCAGCTATAGACAGACTCTAGCCAAAAACATTCAGTACTTC. It codes for CASSYRQTLAKNIQYF. This rearrangement joins TRBV3-1 to TRBJ2-4, with a possible D match to TRBD1 (5 bases). Germline CDR1 and CDR2: LGHDT and YNNKEL (reference sequence). CDR3 size: 16 residues. V was clipped by 5 bases and J by 0 bases, with 14 bases between them.

The chain recombines TRBV19 with TRBJ2-5, with D possibly matching TRBD2 (7 bases). The V end lost 2 bases, the J end lost 1 base, and 11 bases lay between the germline ends. Germline loops: CDR1 LNHDA, CDR2 SQIVND (reference sequence). The CDR3 consists of 15 residues. CDR3 amino acids: CASSIKRGAQETQYF. The CDR3 DNA reads TGTGCCAGTAGTATAAAACGGGGGGCCCAAGAGACCCAGTACTTC. Complete variable domain (other parts from reference TRBV19 and TRBJ2-5): DGGITQSPKYLFRKEGQNVTLSCEQNLNHDAMYWYRQDPGQGLRLIYYSQIVNDFQKGDIAEGYSVSREKKESFPLTVTSAQKNPTAFYLCASSIKRGAQETQYFGPGTRLLVL.

A word on this clonotype: This could be a read error, since a much larger clone is one nucleotide away. This chain joins TRBV12-3 or TRBV12-4 and TRBJ2-1; D not certain. Trimming left V 3 bases short and J 9 bases short, with 6 bases between. This CDR3 has 11 residues. The CDR3 loop is CASSFSCEQFF. CDR3 in DNA: TGTGCCAGCAGTTTCAGTTGTGAGCAGTTCTTC.

This clonotype occurred a few times. The rearrangement joins TRBV20-1 to TRBJ2-7; 11 bases align to TRBD1. This CDR3 is 13 amino acids long. CDR1 is DFQATT and CDR2 is SNEGSKA in the germline V gene (reference sequence). V was clipped by 6 bases and J by 4 bases; unmatched bases: 5. The CDR3 coding sequence is TGCAGTGCGGACAGGGGGCTCGTTTACGAGCAGTACTTC. Translation gives CSADRGLVYEQYF.

In its sample, this clonotype is medium-sized. The chain joins TRBV6-6 to TRBJ2-5, with D possibly matching TRBD2 (6 bases). Germline CDR1 reads MNHNY; CDR2 reads SVGAGI (reference sequence). This CDR3 has 17 residues. V dropped 0 bases and J dropped 5 bases, with 19 bases sitting between them. CDR3: CASSYSGGLNQKETQYF. The CDR3 DNA reads as TGTGCCAGCAGTTACTCGGGAGGACTAAATCAGAAGGAGACCCAGTACTTC.

This clonotype was seen at least ten times. V and J are TRBV11-2 and TRBJ1-2; D not certain. The CDR3 consists of 13 residues. Germline V CDR1 and CDR2: SGHAT, FQNNGV. Trimming took off 5 bases at V and 6 bases at J, with 13 bases between the two ends. The CDR3 region has the DNA TGTGCCAGCAGCCGAGGGTACCTCGATGGCTACACCTTC. As protein: CASSRGYLDGYTF.

By share of the sample, this clonotype is medium-sized. The chain joins TRBV7-9 to TRBJ2-7; D not resolved. Trimming left V 2 bases short and J 0 bases short, with 8 bases between. Germline CDR1 and CDR2: SEHNR and FQNEAQ (reference sequence). The CDR3 runs 14 residues. As DNA, the CDR3 is TGTGCCAGCAGCTTACCACGACGCTCCTACGAGCAGTACTTC. It codes for CASSLPRRSYEQYF.

This clonotype occurred many times. The chain links TRBV12-3 or TRBV12-4 to TRBJ2-3, with 15 bases identical to TRBD2. The CDR3 sequence is 16 residues long. The ends lost 5 bases at V and 7 bases at J; junction bases unmatched: 7. CDR3 bases: TGTGCCAGCAGTCCTCCGGGACTAGCGGGGGGCCATACGCAGTATTTT. Encoded protein: CASSPPGLAGGHTQYF.

The chain employs TRBV2 and TRBJ2-3; 9 bases are a match to TRBD2. Germline CDR1 reads SNHLY; CDR2 reads FYNNEI. V shed 8 bases, J shed 11 bases, and the junction held 14 bases outside the gene matches. CDR3 length equals 14 residues. This CDR3 is CASATSGGRGGQYF. Here the CDR3 DNA reads TGTGCCAGCGCGACTAGCGGCGGCCGGGGTGGGCAGTATTTT.